This T cell receptor (beta chain) comes out of a study of cytomegalovirus exposure and HLA in healthy donors. This clone was counted once. Its antigen is still unknown. The CDR3 runs to 14 residues. With 3 bases removed from V and 0 bases from J, the gap between germline ends came to 9 bases. CDR1 SQVTM and CDR2 ANQGSEA come from the germline V gene. General study results and limits: Sequencing likely produced, as an artifact, a cluster of highly shared sequence variants.

PCR was performed using 60 Vbeta and 13 Jbeta primers. Here immunoSEQ multiplex PCR was the method, and the copy in TCRdb shows in-frame clones only, minus some. The table has 90,000 to 100,000 clones, approximately 79% seen once. Sequencing was done on a sample of PBMCs. The sequence came from a woman aged 60-75 years in good health and CMV-seropositive. The chain recombines TRBV29-1 with TRBJ1-3; no clear D gene. The CDR3 region has the DNA TGCAGCGTTGAGATGGCAGTCTCTGGAAACACCATATATTTT. This codes for CSVEMAVSGNTIYF.